This is a list of T cell receptor beta chains from one sample in a study of T cells after posttransplantation cyclophosphamide. Generated by immunoSEQ multiplex PCR, the TCRdb table keeps only in-frame clones and is missing some. Listed here are under 45,000 clones without any singletons, the top ten holding 4% to 5%. Material for sequencing was PBMCs. The receptors here all came from a woman between 50 and 59 years old in good health and a related stem cell transplant donor. Both conserved end residues are part of each CDR3. The D gene is left open where the match is weak. Only part of the rows carry a size: once, few, many, or a class if the clone is expanded.

TRBD1	TRBJ1-1	many	TRBV7-9	TGTGCCAGCAGCTCCAGGGACAGGGGTAGGACGAACACTGAAGCTTTCTTT	CASSSRDRGRTNTEAFF
TRBD1	TRBJ1-2	many	TRBV28	TGTGCCAGCAGTTTAAGCGACAGGGGTTCACGGGGCTACACCTTC	CASSLSDRGSRGYTF
-	TRBJ2-3	many	TRBV2	TGTGCCAGCAGTGCATCAGGGGATACGCAGTATTTT	CASSASGDTQYF
TRBD1	TRBJ1-5	many	TRBV27	TGTGCCAGCAGTCGCGGGACAGTCAATCAGCCCCAGCATTTT	CASSRGTVNQPQHF
TRBD2	TRBJ2-1	many	TRBV4-1	TGCGCCAGCAGCCAGTCAGTTACTAGCGGGGCTAAAATGTTCTTC	CASSQSVTSGAKMFF
-	TRBJ1-5	-	TRBV2	TGTGCCAGCAGCATGGACAATTTCCGCAATCAGCCCCAGCATTTT	CASSMDNFRNQPQHF
-	TRBJ2-5	many	TRBV2	TGTGCCAGCAGTGTAAAAGAGACCCAGTACTTC	CASSVKETQYF
-	TRBJ2-5	few	TRBV5-1	TGCGCCAGCAGCCTACAGGGTTCCCAAGAGACCCAGTACTTC	CASSLQGSQETQYF
TRBD1	TRBJ1-2	many	TRBV6-7	TGTGCCGCCTCCAGGGACAGGGTTTCCTATGGCTACACCTTC	CAASRDRVSYGYTF
-	TRBJ1-1	many	TRBV7-9	TGTGCCAGCAGCTCACAGGGAAACACTGAAGCTTTCTTT	CASSSQGNTEAFF
TRBD1	TRBJ1-2	many	TRBV4-2	TGTGCCAGCAGCCGAGGGGGCGCGGGGAACTATGGCTACACCTTC	CASSRGGAGNYGYTF
TRBD1	TRBJ2-7	many	TRBV9	TGTGCCAGCAGCGAACCTCGGGACAGCGAGCAGTACTTC	CASSEPRDSEQYF
TRBD1	TRBJ1-2	many	TRBV5-4	TGTGCCAGCAGCCCCCAGCTGGGACAGGGACTAAATGGCTACACCTTC	CASSPQLGQGLNGYTF
TRBD2	TRBJ2-3	many	TRBV9	TGTGCCAGCAGCGCAGGGCCCCTAGCGGGGGGGCCGGATACGCAGTATTTT	CASSAGPLAGGPDTQYF
TRBD2	TRBJ2-1	many	TRBV6-5	TGTGCCAGCAGTTCTCTTGGGCGGGGGGTACTCAATGAGCAGTTCTTC	CASSSLGRGVLNEQFF
-	TRBJ1-5	many	TRBV15	TGTGCCACCAGCAGAGTTCCTAGTGGGCCCCAGCATTTT	CATSRVPSGPQHF
-	TRBJ1-2	-	TRBV25-1	TGTGCCAGCAGTGAAGCGGGCAGATATGGCTACACCTTC	CASSEAGRYGYTF
TRBD1	TRBJ1-4	many	TRBV27	TGTGCCAGCAGTCTACAGGGGCCGAGTGAAAAACTGTTTTTT	CASSLQGPSEKLFF
-	TRBJ2-7	many	TRBV21-1	TGTGCCAGCAGCCGGACTAGCGGGGGAAACGAGCAGTACTTC	CASSRTSGGNEQYF
-	TRBJ1-4	many	TRBV11-2	TGTGCCAGCTTGGGACACAATGCAACTAATGAAAAACTGTTTTTT	CASLGHNATNEKLFF
TRBD1	TRBJ1-1	many	TRBV2	TGTGCCAGCAGTGGTGGACAGGGGGGGATGAACACTGAAGCTTTCTTT	CASSGGQGGMNTEAFF
-	TRBJ2-4	many	TRBV4-1	TGCGCCAGCAGCCAAGAATATCTAGCCAAAAACATTCAGTACTTC	CASSQEYLAKNIQYF
-	TRBJ1-3	many	TRBV6-5	TGTGCCAGCAGTTACGACAGGCCTTCTGGAAACACCATATATTTT	CASSYDRPSGNTIYF
TRBD1	TRBJ2-2	few	TRBV2	TGTGCCAGCAGCGGACAGGGGGCCGCCGGGGAGCTGTTTTTT	CASSGQGAAGELFF
-	TRBJ2-3	many	TRBV5-1	TGCGCCAGCAGCTTGGCAGGAAAGGGGGTCTTAGATACGCAGTATTTT	CASSLAGKGVLDTQYF
-	TRBJ1-2	many	TRBV27	TGTGCCAGCAGTTCTCGAACCCCGGGACACCTCTTTGGCTACACCTTC	CASSSRTPGHLFGYTF
-	TRBJ2-1	many	TRBV19	TGTGCCAGTAGTATCTTCAATGAGCAGTTCTTC	CASSIFNEQFF